Each of the 7 T cell receptor beta chains below was sequenced from the same sample in a study of blood T cells in healthy people across ages (dated by TCRdb to 2014 to 2015). Receptor amplification or capture employed 5' RACE. The sample was run on an Illumina HiSeq 2500. A second PCR of about 6 to 12 cycles was run with a J-beta primer mix and a sample-barcoded 5' primer. TCRdb ran its own pipeline on the public reads, namely fastp trimming at Q25 and MiXCR clone calling, and kept in-frame beta chains. Every distinct CDR3 protein forms one entry, paired with its most common genes and DNA. For this sample the table gives about 1.7 million distinct CDR3 sequences, of which roughly 27% were detected only once. Jointly, the top ten make up over 7% of the sample. Sample: blood. These receptors were taken from a woman in her thirties in good health.

V is TRBV6-2 or TRBV6-3 and J is TRBJ1-1; D remains ambiguous. The germline gives CDR1 MNHEY, CDR2 SVGEGT. V was cut by 4 bases and J by 7 bases, with 10 bases left in between. This CDR3 region has 12 residues. The CDR3 DNA is TGTGCCAGCAGTTTACGATGGGGTGAAGCTTTCTTT. Protein product: CASSLRWGEAFF.

The chain is built from TRBV27 and TRBJ2-7; 8 bases are shared with TRBD1. CDR1 and CDR2 (germline): MNHEY, SMNVEV (reference sequence). This CDR3 is 16 amino acids long. After removal of 3 bases from V and 2 bases from J, the junction contained 9 bases not matched to a gene. CDR3 bases: TGTGCCAGCAGTTTGGGGTTGGGGACAGGCGCCTACGAGCAGTACTTC. Protein: CASSLGLGTGAYEQYF.

This clonotype was picked up a small number of times. The rearrangement links TRBV5-1 to TRBJ1-1; perhaps TRBD1 as D (6 bases). Germline values: CDR1 SGHRS, CDR2 YFSETQ. This CDR3 is built from 15 residues. V dropped 0 bases and J dropped 2 bases, with 11 bases sitting between them. The CDR3 loop is CASSLEVGANTEAFF. The DNA of the CDR3 is TGCGCCAGCAGCTTGGAGGTGGGGGCAAACACTGAAGCTTTCTTT.

The rearrangement uses TRBV6-1 and TRBJ2-3; the D gene could be TRBD1 or TRBD2 (5 bases each). Germline assignment: CDR1 MNHNS and CDR2 SASEGT. The CDR3 contains 13 residues. V dropped 6 bases and J dropped 0 bases, with 7 bases sitting between them. The CDR3 region has the DNA TGTGCCAGCAGGGGGGAGAGCACAGATACGCAGTATTTT. This sequence encodes CASRGESTDTQYF.

This clonotype has only a few counts. The chain uses TRBV27 and TRBJ2-7, with 8 bases lining up with TRBD1. CDR3 size: 15 residues. J lost 2 bases, V lost 0 bases, and 3 bases had no gene match. Germline assignment: CDR1 MNHEY and CDR2 SMNVEV (reference sequence). The CDR3 region has the DNA TGTGCCAGCAGTTTATCGTGGACAGGGACCTACGAGCAGTACTTC. This gives the protein CASSLSWTGTYEQYF.

The V gene is TRBV10-1, the J gene TRBJ2-3; 7 bases match TRBD2. There are 12 residues in the CDR3. Germline V gene lookup returns CDR1 WNHNN and CDR2 SYGVQD (reference sequence). With V trimmed by 4 bases and J by 14 bases, 9 bases remained unmatched. The CDR3 DNA sequence: TGCGCCAGCAGTGGGGGAGGGACCCCGACGTATTTT. Residues: CASSGGGTPTYF.

This chain joins TRBV9 and TRBJ2-2; D remains unclear. Germline V gives CDR1 SGDLS, CDR2 YYNGEE. V lost 0 bases to trimming and J lost 7 bases, with 13 bases between them. CDR3 length: 15 residues. CDR3 residues: CASSVEDGQIGELFF. CDR3 nucleotides: TGTGCCAGCAGCGTAGAGGATGGGCAAATCGGGGAGCTGTTTTTT.